The clone carrying this T cell receptor (beta chain) was seen just once. The entry originates in a study of blood T cell repertoires in COVID-19. Whole-study context: There were acute and convalescent COVID-19 samples, and they came from the United States, Italy and Spain. Sources were T cells, B-cell-depleted T cells, or PBMCs; the material itself was cDNA or gDNA.

Authors' analysis steps: Nucleated cell number was recorded as an estimate derived from reference gene primer amplification. The repertoire was sequenced with immunoSEQ multiplex PCR; TCRdb's copy has only in-frame clones and lacks some. That table supplies the V and J calls and clone size; D and trimming were determined from the DNA. The profile covers 60,000 to 80,000 clones, with about nine tenths appearing a single time and 5% to 6% taken by the ten largest. Trimming removed 3 bases from V and 0 bases from J; junction bases left unmatched: 0. The CDR3 consists of 13 residues. The germline gives CDR1 SQVTM, CDR2 ANQGSEA.

The clonotype originates from a human donor in a cohort sampled during active COVID-19. This chain connects TRBV29-1 to TRBJ2-5; 8 bases align to TRBD1. Source material: peripheral blood. The CDR3 is CSVEGQDQETQYF. CDR3 bases: TGCAGCGTTGAGGGACAGGACCAAGAGACCCAGTACTTC.